Listed below are T cell receptor beta chains from one sample, sequenced in a study of blood T cell repertoires in COVID-19. The table came from immunoSEQ multiplex PCR; TCRdb's copy has only in-frame clones and leaves some out. This sample has some 300,000 clones, with approximately 88% found just once. Sequenced material: peripheral blood. The receptors were sampled from a woman in her thirties who had recovered from COVID-19. Both conserved end residues are part of each CDR3. D genes are given only for firm matches. A row's size may be missing; if present it is once, few, many or a size class.

size: -; D: -; J: TRBJ2-3; V: TRBV5-3; CDR3: CARSLSRLEGGTDTQYF; DNA: TGTGCCAGAAGCTTGTCCCGCTTGGAGGGGGGGACAGATACGCAGTATTTT
size: -; D: TRBD2; J: TRBJ2-3; V: TRBV4-2; CDR3: CASSLVRGVRDTQYF; DNA: TGTGCCAGCAGCCTCGTCCGGGGGGTACGAGATACGCAGTATTTT
size: -; D: -; J: TRBJ2-3; V: TRBV5-4; CDR3: CASSLVQGTDTQYF; DNA: TGTGCCAGCAGCTTGGTTCAGGGTACAGATACGCAGTATTTT
size: -; D: -; J: TRBJ2-3; V: TRBV27; CDR3: CASSFLGRQPSTDTQYF; DNA: TGTGCCAGCAGTTTTTTGGGGCGCCAACCAAGCACAGATACGCAGTATTTT
size: once; D: -; J: TRBJ2-7; V: TRBV7-8; CDR3: CASSLVGLYYEQYF; DNA: TGTGCCAGCAGCTTAGTGGGACTCTACTACGAGCAGTACTTC
size: -; D: TRBD1; J: TRBJ1-2; V: TRBV12-3/TRBV12-4; CDR3: CASSSGGYGYTF; DNA: TGTGCCAGCAGTTCAGGGGGCTATGGCTACACCTTC
size: many; D: -; J: TRBJ1-1; V: TRBV13; CDR3: CASSLGGRGVTEAFF; DNA: TGTGCCAGCAGCTTAGGCGGGCGGGGAGTGACTGAAGCTTTCTTT
size: -; D: -; J: TRBJ2-7; V: TRBV27; CDR3: CASSPSRGYEQYF; DNA: TGTGCCAGCAGTCCGAGTAGGGGCTACGAGCAGTACTTC
size: -; D: TRBD1; J: TRBJ1-5; V: TRBV7-9; CDR3: CASSLGTGGEGNQPQHF; DNA: TGTGCCAGCAGCTTAGGGACAGGGGGCGAGGGCAATCAGCCCCAGCATTTT
size: -; D: -; J: TRBJ1-1; V: TRBV18; CDR3: CASSQETNTEAFF; DNA: TGTGCCAGCTCACAAGAGACTAACACTGAAGCTTTCTTT